The present entry profiles one TCR beta chain with its context. The data originate from a study of T cell repertoires in cytomegalovirus infection. TCRdb re-called the reads through MiXCR, storing one row per CDR3 protein. The sample has 600,000 to 800,000 distinct CDR3 sequences, approximately 24% seen once. This clonotype was obtained from a human donor in good health (CMV status not recorded). Some clones in this sample may be carry-over from other donors' samples. Source material: CD8+ T cells from PBMCs.

CDR3 sequence (DNA): TGTGCCAGCAGTTCAGTGGGTGAGCAGTTCTTC. Its protein product is CASSSVGEQFF. V gene TRBV12-3 or TRBV12-4 combines with J gene TRBJ2-1; unclear D gene. The CDR3 is 11 residues long. Trimming left V 4 bases short and J 9 bases short, with 7 bases between.